The rows below give T cell receptor beta chains drawn from one sample of a study of blood T cell repertoires in COVID-19. The data were produced by immunoSEQ multiplex PCR, yet TCRdb's version contains in-frame clones alone and is incomplete. The profile shows 200,000 or so clones, about 87% of them singletons. The sequenced sample consisted of peripheral blood. The receptors here all came from a man aged 65 to 85 with acute or convalescent COVID-19. Both conserved end residues are part of each CDR3. The D gene is left open where the match is weak. Clone size, where shown, is once, few, many, or a class for clones that have expanded.

d_call j_call clone_size cdr3_length v_call cdr3_nt cdr3_aa
- TRBJ1-2 - 15 TRBV4-2 TGTGCCAGCAGCCAAGGCCGGGACTTTAACTATGGCTACACCTTC CASSQGRDFNYGYTF
- TRBJ1-5 few 16 TRBV7-8 TGTGCCAGCAGCTTAGGACAGAGCCTTAGCAATCAGCCCCAGCATTTT CASSLGQSLSNQPQHF
TRBD2 TRBJ2-2 few 15 TRBV6-6 TGTGCCAGCAGTTCCCAGCGGGGTAACACCGGGGAGCTGTTTTTT CASSSQRGNTGELFF
TRBD2 TRBJ2-7 - 14 TRBV29-1 TGCAGCGTCGCGCCGGGACTAGCGGGTTCCGAGCAGTACTTC CSVAPGLAGSEQYF
TRBD2 TRBJ2-2 once 15 TRBV18 TGTGCCAGCTCACCCAACGGGGGGACCACCGGGGAGCTGTTTTTT CASSPNGGTTGELFF
- TRBJ1-6 once 16 TRBV25-1 TGTGCCAGCAGTGCCGACAGGAGCATCTTTGGGTCACCCCTCCACTTT CASSADRSIFGSPLHF
- TRBJ2-7 - 12 TRBV6-5 TGTGCCAGCACAACAGGTCCCTACGAGCAGTACTTC CASTTGPYEQYF
TRBD1 TRBJ2-1 - 17 TRBV15 TGTGCCACCAGCAGAGGGATCTTACAGGGGGGTTACAATGAGCAGTTCTTC CATSRGILQGGYNEQFF
- TRBJ1-5 - 17 TRBV10-1 TGCGCCAGCCCCTCCTTACCCAGGGCACCGGGGGGTCAGCCCCAGCATTTT CASPSLPRAPGGQPQHF
TRBD1 TRBJ1-1 - 14 TRBV6-5 TGTGCCAGCGGGAGACAGGGGGGAGACGCTGAAGCTTTCTTT CASGRQGGDAEAFF
- TRBJ2-5 - 14 TRBV7-9 TGTGCCAGCAGCTTGATTGCGGGGATGGAGACCCAGTACTTC CASSLIAGMETQYF
TRBD1 TRBJ2-1 few 15 TRBV5-4 TGTGCCAGCAGCTCCGCCGGGACAGTAACCAATGAGCAGTTCTTC CASSSAGTVTNEQFF
- TRBJ1-3 - 14 TRBV6-6 TGTGCCAGCAGTTACGGACTCTCTGGAAACACCATATATTTT CASSYGLSGNTIYF
TRBD2 TRBJ2-1 - 19 TRBV7-8 TGTGCCAGCAGCCTTATGGAGGGGCTAGCGGGAGAATTTCACAATGAGCAGTTCTTC CASSLMEGLAGEFHNEQFF
- TRBJ2-7 - 12 TRBV10-2 TGCGCCAGCAGTGGTACAAACTACGAGCAGTACTTC CASSGTNYEQYF
- TRBJ2-7 - 15 TRBV11-2 TGTGCCAGCAGCTTATTACCAGGGCAGTCCTACGAGCAGTACTTC CASSLLPGQSYEQYF
- TRBJ2-6 - 19 TRBV14 TGTGCCAGCAGCCCCCAGGCGGGGCTTTTATTATCTGGGGCCAACGTCCTGACTTTC CASSPQAGLLLSGANVLTF
- TRBJ2-5 - 13 TRBV29-1 TGCAGCGTCCTACAGGGCTTAGGGGAGACCCAGTACTTC CSVLQGLGETQYF
- TRBJ1-3 - 17 TRBV7-9 TGTGCCAGCAGCCCGCCGGAGACAGCCGCTTCTGGAAACACCATATATTTT CASSPPETAASGNTIYF
- TRBJ2-3 - 14 TRBV2 TGTGCCAGCAGTGCGGCACAGATCACAGATACGCAGTATTTT CASSAAQITDTQYF
- TRBJ1-3 few 15 TRBV5-1 TGCGCCAGCACCCCGGCGGGGGGTGCCGGAAACACCATATATTTT CASTPAGGAGNTIYF
- TRBJ2-1 - 14 TRBV2 TGTGCCAGCAGGAGGGGGGGTACCTACAATGAGCAGTTCTTC CASRRGGTYNEQFF
- TRBJ2-7 - 15 TRBV7-9 TGTGCCAGCAGCTTTGGCGGGACCCGCTCCTACGAGCAGTACTTC CASSFGGTRSYEQYF
- TRBJ2-7 - 15 TRBV7-2 TGTGCCAGCAGCGCCGGGACATACTTCGGGAACGAGCAGTACTTC CASSAGTYFGNEQYF
- TRBJ2-2 - 16 TRBV27 TGTGCCAGCAGTTTATTATCTAGCATACACACCGGGGAGCTGTTTTTT CASSLLSSIHTGELFF
- TRBJ1-2 - 11 TRBV6-5 TGTGCCAGCAGCTCGGTCGGGGGCTACACCTTC CASSSVGGYTF
- TRBJ2-7 - 11 TRBV11-2 TGTGCCAGCAGCCCCCGTTACGAGCAGTACTTC CASSPRYEQYF
TRBD2 TRBJ2-2 many 16 TRBV5-4 TGTGCCAGCAGCCGGACTAGCGGGAGGGCAGTAGGGGAGCTGTTTTTT CASSRTSGRAVGELFF
TRBD1 TRBJ1-1 - 15 TRBV10-3 TGTGCCATCAGTGAGGCGAGGGACAGGGACACTGAAGCTTTCTTT CAISEARDRDTEAFF
- TRBJ1-2 - 13 TRBV7-3 TGTGCCAGCAGCTTAAACCAGGCTTCGGGCTACACCTTC CASSLNQASGYTF
TRBD1 TRBJ2-3 - 14 TRBV7-8 TGTGCCAGCAGCCGGAGACAGGGGACAGATACGCAGTATTTT CASSRRQGTDTQYF
- TRBJ2-2 - 14 TRBV9 TGTGCCAGCAGCGTAGCGAGCTACACCGGGGAGCTGTTTTTT CASSVASYTGELFF
TRBD1 TRBJ2-1 - 15 TRBV5-6 TGTGCCAGCAGCTTCAACAGGGGCTCCTACAATGAGCAGTTCTTC CASSFNRGSYNEQFF
TRBD2 TRBJ2-3 - 20 TRBV4-1 TGCGCCAGCAGCCCAGTTGTGTTAGGGGGAGAGCGGGAGGACCCAGATACGCAGTATTTT CASSPVVLGGEREDPDTQYF
- TRBJ2-3 - 13 TRBV11-3 TGTGCCAGCAGCTTAGACCAATTAGATACGCAGTATTTT CASSLDQLDTQYF
- TRBJ2-1 - 15 TRBV11-3 TGTGCCAGCAGCGGGGGTTGGGGGACAATCGATGAGCAGTTCTTC CASSGGWGTIDEQFF
- TRBJ2-5 - 13 TRBV28 TGTGCCAGCAGTTCTCCCGGGATCGGGACCCAGTACTTC CASSSPGIGTQYF
- TRBJ2-1 - 13 TRBV5-5 TGTGCCAGCAGCTTGGCTCTTGAAACTAAGCAGTTCTTC CASSLALETKQFF